These 18 T cell receptor beta chains came from one sample sequenced in a study of early T cells in non-severe SARS-CoV-2 infection. TCRdb processed the 5' RACE reads anew with MiXCR; each CDR3 protein has one entry. The table lists about 46,000 distinct CDR3 sequences, roughly 5% of them singletons, with approximately 5.6% in the top ten. Sequences were derived from whole blood, sampled at baseline. These TCRs come from an adult who was a healthcare worker with PCR-confirmed SARS-CoV-2 infection or an uninfected control (not recorded which).

The chain employs TRBV10-3 and TRBJ1-2; 9 nucleotides match TRBD1. The junction had 8 bases not matched to a gene; V was cut back by 10 bases and J by 2 bases. This CDR3 has 14 amino acids. CDR1 ENHRY and CDR2 SYGVKD come from the germline V gene. The CDR3 protein is CASRGQGRNYGYTF. As DNA, the CDR3 is TGTGCCAGCCGGGGACAGGGAAGAAACTATGGCTACACCTTC.

This clonotype appeared many times. The V call is TRBV7-2, the J call TRBJ2-1; 12 positions agree with TRBD2. The junction had 5 bases not matched to a gene; V was cut back by 0 bases and J by 5 bases. The germline V gene has CDR1 SGHTA and CDR2 FQGNSA. The CDR3 covers 17 residues. The CDR3 protein is CASSLALTSGSHNEQFF. CDR3 coding DNA: TGTGCCAGCAGCTTAGCGTTGACTAGCGGGAGCCACAATGAGCAGTTCTTC.

This clonotype was recorded at least ten times. The rearrangement uses TRBV28 and TRBJ2-7; 8 bases are a match to TRBD2. Germline trimming cut 4 bases from V and 2 bases from J; bases unmatched to any gene: 13. The CDR3 has 17 amino acids. CDR1 and CDR2 (germline): MDHEN, SYDVKM. The CDR3 DNA reads as TGTGCCAGCAGTTCCTTCTCCCTATCCGGGAGGGCCTACGAGCAGTACTTC. This sequence encodes CASSSFSLSGRAYEQYF.

This clonotype was recorded at least ten times. The chain uses TRBV9 and TRBJ2-3; D is undetermined. The CDR3 is made up of 13 amino acids. Germline CDR1 and CDR2: SGDLS and YYNGEE. Trimming removed 3 bases at V and 3 bases at J, with 8 bases between. CDR3 residues: CASSAAQTDTQYF. In DNA, the CDR3 is TGTGCCAGCAGCGCCGCCCAGACAGATACGCAGTATTTT.

This clonotype was counted many times. The rearrangement uses TRBV5-8 and TRBJ1-1; unclear D gene. The CDR3 covers 14 residues. The germline V and J ends were trimmed by 1 base and 4 bases, with 11 bases remaining between them. CDR1 and CDR2 (germline): SGHTS, YDEGEE. In DNA, the CDR3 is TGTGCCAGCAGCTTGTTCACCAGAAGCACTGAAGCTTTCTTT. Its translation is CASSLFTRSTEAFF.

This clonotype occurred once. V and J are TRBV29-1 and TRBJ2-7, with a possible D match to TRBD2 (6 bases). CDR1 and CDR2 from the germline V gene are SQVTM and ANQGSEA. CDR3 size: 15 residues. V was shortened by 7 bases and J by 2 bases, with 21 bases between the two germline ends. CDR3 DNA sequence: TGCAGCGCGGCGTCGAACGGGGGACCAACCTACGAGCAGTACTTC. Its protein is CSAASNGGPTYEQYF.

This clonotype appeared many times. The rearrangement uses TRBV29-1 and TRBJ2-4; D gene uncertain. There are 12 residues in the CDR3. Germline V CDR1 and CDR2: SQVTM, ANQGSEA. Trimming left V 5 bases short and J 0 bases short, with 5 bases between. The CDR3 DNA sequence: TGCAGCGTTAGGCTAGCCAAAAACATTCAGTACTTC. Translated, it gives CSVRLAKNIQYF.

This sequence joins TRBV30 and TRBJ2-3; 7 bases fit TRBD2. Germline CDR1 GTSNPN, CDR2 SVGIG (reference sequence). The CDR3 has 15 amino acids. V shed 3 bases and J 1 base; nucleotides not matched to a gene: 7. The CDR3 nucleotides are TGTGCCTGGAGCGACGGGGGGTCCCGCACAGATACGCAGTATTTT. Translated, it gives CAWSDGGSRTDTQYF. The full variable domain, with the rest looked up from reference TRBV30 and TRBJ2-3, is SQTIHQWPATLVQPVGSPLSLECTVEGTSNPNLYWYRQAAGRGLQLLFYSVGIGQISSEVPQNLSASRPQDRQFILSSKKLLLSDSGFYLCAWSDGGSRTDTQYFGPGTRLTVL.

At least ten counts were recorded for this clonotype. The CDR3 sequence is CASSRTGSPKNIQYF. In DNA, the CDR3 is TGTGCCAGCAGCAGGACAGGGTCCCCCAAAAACATTCAGTACTTC. This chain links TRBV5-4 with TRBJ2-4; 8 bases map to TRBD1. V lost 4 bases, J lost 2 bases, and 5 bases stayed unmatched. Germline CDR1 reads SGHNT; CDR2 reads YYREEE (reference sequence). This CDR3 has 15 amino acids.

This clonotype was recorded many times. This sequence joins TRBV2 and TRBJ2-1; D possibly corresponds to TRBD1 (6 bases). This CDR3 comprises 13 residues. Germline CDR1 SNHLY, CDR2 FYNNEI. Trimming shortened V by 8 bases and J by 8 bases, and 16 bases separated the two germline ends. The DNA for the CDR3 is TGTGCCAGCTCGGGCAGGGGTATCGATGAGCAGTTCTTC. As protein: CASSGRGIDEQFF.

This clonotype has ten or more counts. The chain couples TRBV5-8 to TRBJ2-6; D gene unclear. CDR1 SGHTS and CDR2 YDEGEE come from the germline V gene. This CDR3 comprises 15 residues. V gave up 3 bases and J gave up 1 base, with 8 bases separating them. CDR3 in DNA: TGTGCCAGCAGCTACGACCGTTCTGGGGCCAACGTCCTGACTTTC. It codes for CASSYDRSGANVLTF.

This clonotype has a count of ten or more. CDR3 DNA: TGTGCCAGCTCAGCAGCTCCTGGGGCAGACGACACTGAAGCTTTCTTT. Translated, it gives CASSAAPGADDTEAFF. The rearrangement links TRBV18 to TRBJ1-1; possibly TRBD1 for D (5 bases). The V end lost 5 bases, the J end lost 3 bases, and 19 bases lay between the germline ends. The CDR3 has 16 residues. CDR1 is KGHSH and CDR2 is LQKENI in the germline V gene. Drawing the rest from reference TRBV18 and TRBJ1-1, the complete variable domain is NAGVMQNPRHLVRRRGQEARLRCSPMKGHSHVYWYRQLPEEGLKFMVYLQKENIIDESGMPKERFSAEFPKEGPSILRIQQVVRGDSAAYFCASSAAPGADDTEAFFGQGTRLTVV.

This chain joins TRBV11-2 and TRBJ1-6, with 10 bases that match TRBD1. The V gene's germline CDR1 is SGHAT and CDR2 FQNNGV. The CDR3 runs 15 residues. With 3 bases clipped from V and 8 bases from J, the junction kept 4 bases outside the gene matches. CDR3 DNA: TGTGCCAGCAGCTTTTTTGGGACAGGGGATTCACCCCTCCACTTT. It specifies CASSFFGTGDSPLHF.

This clonotype was picked up a small number of times. The chain has TRBV6-4 and TRBJ2-3; 11 bases map to TRBD2. CDR3 size: 15 residues. Germline assignment: CDR1 MRHNA and CDR2 SNTAGT. Trimming removed 4 bases from V and 3 bases from J; junction bases left unmatched: 3. The CDR3 nucleotides are TGTGCCAGCAGTGTCTCTAGCGGGAGGACAGATACGCAGTATTTT. This translates into CASSVSSGRTDTQYF.

This clonotype was seen repeatedly, ten times or more. The V call is TRBV3-1, the J call TRBJ2-5; 11 bases fit TRBD2. The CDR3 has 16 residues. Germline assignment: CDR1 LGHDT and CDR2 YNNKEL (reference sequence). Unmatched junction bases numbered 9, after V lost 6 bases and J lost 3 bases. The CDR3: CASRRNPGLAEETQYF. The DNA of the CDR3 is TGTGCCAGCAGACGAAATCCGGGACTAGCGGAAGAGACCCAGTACTTC.

This clonotype appeared many times. The chain combines TRBV7-9 with TRBJ1-2, with D perhaps TRBD1 (6 bases). V was pared by 0 bases and J by 6 bases, with 17 bases between. Germline CDR1 SEHNR, CDR2 FQNEAQ (reference sequence). The CDR3 consists of 16 residues. CDR3 nucleotide sequence: TGTGCCAGCAGCTTAGCGGGGACACGGTCGAGGGATGGCTACACCTTC. Translated, it gives CASSLAGTRSRDGYTF.

The rearrangement joins TRBV6-6 to TRBJ2-2; 11 nucleotides line up with TRBD2. With V trimmed by 7 bases and J by 4 bases, 11 bases remained unmatched. The CDR3 is made up of 17 amino acids. Germline-derived CDR1 and CDR2 are MNHNY and SVGAGI (reference sequence). The CDR3 loop is CASIQVAGGPGTGELFF. CDR3 in DNA: TGTGCCAGCATCCAGGTAGCGGGAGGGCCGGGCACCGGGGAGCTGTTTTTT.

The J gene is TRBJ2-7, the V gene TRBV15, with 7 bases aligning to TRBD1. The germline CDR1 and CDR2 sequences are LNHNV and YYDKDF (reference sequence). After removal of 3 bases from V and 2 bases from J, the junction contained 4 bases not matched to a gene. The CDR3 runs to 14 residues. This CDR3 is CATSSNRGPYEQYF. In DNA, the CDR3 is TGTGCCACCAGCAGCAACAGGGGACCCTACGAGCAGTACTTC.